The rows below give T cell receptor beta chains drawn from one sample of a study of a mutant IDH1 vaccine in newly diagnosed glioma. The assay was immunoSEQ multiplex PCR, and TCRdb's table has in-frame clones only and misses some. The table has approximately 64,000 clones, less than 85% seen once; the top ten hold about 9.4%. No antigen has been identified for these receptors. The sample consisted of PBMCs, taken from a glioma patient whose treatment included an IDH1 peptide vaccine. These receptors were obtained from a woman in her 50s with glioma. Both conserved end residues are part of each CDR3. Fields, in order: J gene, clone size, V gene, D gene, CDR3 DNA, CDR3 protein. A D gene is named only where the DNA matches it firmly. Clone size is not always given. Where it is, it says once, few, many or a class for expanded clones.

>TRBJ1-1|-|TRBV19|-
TGTGCCAGTACCCCAATGGGGCGCGGGGGATCTGAAGCTTTCTTT
CASTPMGRGGSEAFF
>TRBJ1-2|once|TRBV5-1|TRBD1
TGCGCCAGCAGGGGGACAGGGAATATTGGCTACACCTTC
CASRGTGNIGYTF
>TRBJ1-2|-|TRBV5-6|-
TGTGCCAGCAGCGAACAGCGATTAGCTAACTATGGCTACACCTTC
CASSEQRLANYGYTF
>TRBJ1-4|-|TRBV29-1|TRBD1
TGCAGCGTAGGGACAGCGAGCTTAAAACTGTTTTTT
CSVGTASLKLFF
>TRBJ1-2|-|TRBV28|TRBD1
TGTGCCAGCAGTAGGACAGGGGGCGACTATGGCTACACCTTC
CASSRTGGDYGYTF
>TRBJ2-7|-|TRBV5-8|-
TGTGCCAGCAGCTTGGACCGGGACTCCTCCTACGAGCAGTACTTC
CASSLDRDSSYEQYF
>TRBJ2-2|-|TRBV5-8|TRBD1
TGTGCCAGCAGCTTCCAGGGGGCGAGCACCGGGGAGCTGTTTTTT
CASSFQGASTGELFF
>TRBJ2-7|-|TRBV29-1|-
TGCAGCGTTATGGCAGGGAGCTCCTACGAGCAGTACTTC
CSVMAGSSYEQYF
>TRBJ1-3|-|TRBV10-3|-
TGTGCCATCAGTGGGGGAAGGGGAGGCTCTGGAAACACCATATATTTT
CAISGGRGGSGNTIYF
>TRBJ1-6|-|TRBV4-2|-
TGTGCCAGCAGCCAAATCGGGGGGGACTCTTATAATTCACCCCTCCACTTT
CASSQIGGDSYNSPLHF
>TRBJ2-5|-|TRBV5-1|TRBD1
TGCGCCAGCAGCGTAGGGACAGGGGGCGTAGAGACCCAGTACTTC
CASSVGTGGVETQYF
>TRBJ1-6|-|TRBV18|-
TGTGCCAGCTCTAACGAGGTCCTCTATAATTCACCCCTCCACTTT
CASSNEVLYNSPLHF
>TRBJ2-7|-|TRBV23-1|-
TGCGCCAGCAGCCGGACCGCGGGACGCGAGCAGTACTTC
CASSRTAGREQYF
>TRBJ2-7|-|TRBV28|-
TGTGCCAGTGCCGGGCAGGCTTACGAGCAGTACTTC
CASAGQAYEQYF
>TRBJ1-1|-|TRBV27|-
TGTGCCAGCAGCTCCATGGGCGGAAGGACTGAAGCTTTCTTT
CASSSMGGRTEAFF